The 14 T cell receptor beta chains given below trace back to one sample, sequenced in a study of T cells of healthy individuals. TCRdb re-called the 5' RACE reads through MiXCR, storing one row per CDR3 protein. The sample holds 60,000 to 80,000 distinct CDR3 sequences; under 20% are singletons and the top ten take around 5%. The origin of the receptors is a human donor in good health.

This clonotype was found many times. The gene calls are TRBV6-2 or TRBV6-3 and TRBJ2-1; 7 positions agree with TRBD2. The germline V gene encodes CDR1 MNHEY and CDR2 SVGEGT. This CDR3 is built from 18 residues. V trimming: 2 bases; J trimming: 5 bases; junction bases outside the gene matches: 15. CDR3 region: CASSYDTSSGLPNNEQFF. Here the CDR3 DNA reads TGTGCCAGCAGTTACGATACCTCCTCGGGACTACCTAACAATGAGCAGTTCTTC.

V is TRBV28 and J is TRBJ2-3, with a tentative D call TRBD2 (7 bases). The V and J ends lost 5 bases and 3 bases respectively, with 12 bases between them. This CDR3 comprises 14 residues. The germline V gene encodes CDR1 MDHEN and CDR2 SYDVKM. CDR3 amino acids: CASSTRGGTDTQYF. The CDR3 DNA reads as TGTGCCAGCAGTACCAGGGGAGGGACAGATACGCAGTATTTT.

At least ten counts were recorded for this clonotype. V is TRBV4-3 and J is TRBJ2-2; 7 bases agree with TRBD1. This CDR3 has 15 amino acids. The J segment lost 6 bases and the V segment lost 3 bases, leaving 7 bases of the junction unmatched. The germline V gene has CDR1 LGHNA and CDR2 YSLEER. For the CDR3, the DNA is TGCGCCAGCAGCCATGCGACAGGGATCCCCGGGGAGCTGTTTTTT. Translation: CASSHATGIPGELFF.

This chain joins TRBV12-3 or TRBV12-4 and TRBJ2-7; D is possibly TRBD1 or TRBD2 (7 bases each). The CDR3 extends over 14 amino acids. Trimming left V 3 bases short and J 2 bases short, with 11 bases between. As DNA, the CDR3 is TGTGCCAGCAGTTTGACAGGGAGGGCCTACGAGCAGTACTTC. Protein sequence: CASSLTGRAYEQYF.

The chain uses TRBV5-1 and TRBJ2-7, with TRBD2 matching 10 bases. V was clipped by 4 bases and J by 0 bases; unmatched bases: 4. Per germline, CDR1 SGHRS and CDR2 YFSETQ. This CDR3 region has 15 residues. The CDR3 sequence is CASSILAGASYEQYF. CDR3 nucleotide sequence: TGCGCCAGCAGCATTCTAGCGGGGGCCTCCTACGAGCAGTACTTC. The full variable domain, completed using reference TRBV5-1 and TRBJ2-7, is KAGVTQTPRYLIKTRGQQVTLSCSPISGHRSVSWYQQTPGQGLQFLFEYFSETQRNKGNFPGRFSGRQFSNSRSEMNVSTLELGDSALYLCASSILAGASYEQYFGPGTRLTVT.

This clonotype was observed a handful of times. The chain has TRBV3-1 and TRBJ2-1; 12 bases are shared with TRBD2. Looked up from germline, CDR1 is LGHDT and CDR2 is YNNKEL (reference sequence). V lost 2 bases to trimming and J lost 8 bases; unmatched junction nucleotides: 10. The CDR3 spans 17 residues. CDR3 loop: CASSQLSRLAGDDEQFF. For the CDR3, the DNA is TGTGCCAGCAGCCAACTATCCAGACTAGCGGGAGACGATGAGCAGTTCTTC.

This clonotype has a count of ten or more. This chain links TRBV9 with TRBJ1-1, with unresolved D. Germline lookup yields CDR1 SGDLS and CDR2 YYNGEE. Trimming left V 0 bases short and J 0 bases short, with 9 bases between. CDR3 length: 15 amino acids. This CDR3 is CASSVEANLNTEAFF. In DNA form, the CDR3 reads TGTGCCAGCAGCGTAGAGGCGAATTTGAACACTGAAGCTTTCTTT.

This clonotype was seen at least ten times. The chain is built from TRBV27 and TRBJ1-1; D ambiguous. This CDR3 contains 13 residues. V lost 3 bases and J lost 2, with 7 bases in between. The V gene's germline CDR1 is MNHEY and CDR2 SMNVEV (reference sequence). CDR3 DNA sequence: TGTGCCAGCAGTTTCTTAGATAACACTGAAGCTTTCTTT. Translated, it gives CASSFLDNTEAFF.

This clonotype was observed many times. The rearrangement links TRBV4-2 to TRBJ1-2; D ambiguous. Trimming cost V 1 base and J 4 bases, with 10 bases left between them. Germline values: CDR1 LGHNA, CDR2 YNFKEQ. The CDR3 sequence is 14 residues long. As DNA, the CDR3 is TGTGCCAGCAGCCAAGGCTACAGCCTCTATGGCTACACCTTC. Protein: CASSQGYSLYGYTF.

There are a few counts of this clonotype. The V call is TRBV3-1, the J call TRBJ2-5, with 8 bases that match TRBD2. With 4 bases clipped from V and 1 base from J, the junction kept 2 bases outside the gene matches. Germline loops: CDR1 LGHDT, CDR2 YNNKEL (reference sequence). The CDR3 length is 14 residues. The CDR3 sequence: CASSPGGAQETQYF. The CDR3 nucleotides are TGTGCCAGCAGCCCCGGGGGGGCCCAAGAGACCCAGTACTTC.

This clonotype has ten or more counts. The chain recombines TRBV9 with TRBJ2-2; 7 bases map to TRBD1. The V gene end was trimmed by 0 bases and the J gene end by 0 bases; junction bases not matched to a gene: 5. The CDR3 spans 17 residues. Germline CDR1 is SGDLS and CDR2 is YYNGEE. The CDR3 is CASSVDDRVANTGELFF. In DNA, the CDR3 is TGTGCCAGCAGCGTAGACGACAGGGTTGCGAACACCGGGGAGCTGTTTTTT.

This clonotype appeared many times. The chain employs TRBV5-1 and TRBJ2-1; 8 bases line up with TRBD1. Trimming at V came to 0 bases and at J to 9 bases, leaving 8 bases not matched to a gene. CDR3 length: 15 residues. Looked up from germline, CDR1 is SGHRS and CDR2 is YFSETQ. CDR3: CASSLGRQGRGEQFF. Written as DNA, the CDR3 is TGCGCCAGCAGCTTGGGGAGACAGGGGCGAGGTGAGCAGTTCTTC.

The J gene is TRBJ2-7, the V gene TRBV7-6; D perhaps matches TRBD2 (6 bases). The germline CDR1 and CDR2 sequences are SGHVS and FNYEAQ. CDR3 length equals 14 residues. The V end was cut by 5 bases, the J end by 4 bases, with 15 bases between. The CDR3 reads CASSPGRGTYEQYF. CDR3 DNA: TGTGCCAGCAGCCCCGGTCGGGGGACTTACGAGCAGTACTTC.

This clonotype was seen at least ten times. The chain recombines TRBV28 with TRBJ2-1, with 7 nucleotides matching TRBD2. Germline V gene data show CDR1 as MDHEN and CDR2 as SYDVKM. The V and J ends lost 3 bases and 9 bases, in that order; junction bases with no gene match: 17. The CDR3 is 17 amino acids. CDR3 sequence (DNA): TGTGCCAGCAGTTTCGCGCCCGGGAAGCGGGAAGGAGGTGAGCAGTTCTTC. Translated, it gives CASSFAPGKREGGEQFF.